These T cell receptor beta chains were read from a single sample in a study of response to subunit inactivated influenza vaccine. TCRdb re-derived calls from the RT-PCR reads in MiXCR, one entry per CDR3 protein. This table has under 550,000 distinct CDR3 sequences, less than 8% appearing once. The material sequenced was PBMCs from blood, taken about 24 months after vaccination. The source of these receptors is a man between 50 and 75 years old who received an inactivated influenza vaccine. The CDR3 runs from the conserved cysteine through the conserved F or W. The D gene is left open where the match is weak. Size is omitted from some rows. Given values are once, few, many or a class for expanded clones.

d_gene	v_gene	j_gene	abundance	len	CDR3aa
-	TRBV7-2	TRBJ2-3	-	14	CASSLVVGPDTQYF
-	TRBV21-1	TRBJ2-3	-	16	CASGNPSGTYTDTQYF
TRBD1	TRBV6-1	TRBJ2-7	few	13	CASSQTGLREQYF
-	TRBV7-2	TRBJ2-2	many	14	CASSFNRPTGELFF
TRBD2	TRBV4-2	TRBJ2-1	few	17	CASSQDDAGGVYNEQFF
TRBD1	TRBV6-2/TRBV6-3	TRBJ2-7	-	17	CASSFPTGADFSYEQYF
TRBD2	TRBV11-2	TRBJ2-7	-	19	CASSYINGLLAVNSYEQYF
-	TRBV3-1	TRBJ1-1	-	14	CASTYRGGNTEAFF
-	TRBV7-2	TRBJ2-2	many	14	CASIKQGNTGELFF
-	TRBV29-1	TRBJ1-1	-	11	CSVGRSTEAFF
-	TRBV9	TRBJ2-3	-	12	CASSPDQYTQYF
TRBD2	TRBV11-2	TRBJ2-4	many	19	CASSLVPRPSGMEQNIQYF
TRBD1	TRBV6-2/TRBV6-3	TRBJ2-7	few	11	CAIGQGPEQYF
-	TRBV5-1	TRBJ2-1	-	17	CASSIGNSLGGAWGQFF
-	TRBV28	TRBJ2-5	many	16	CASSLFIGITRETQYF
-	TRBV7-8	TRBJ2-3	-	18	CASGAERAPVPSTDTQYF
TRBD1	TRBV7-9	TRBJ1-2	-	15	CASSDRDRVFDGYTF
TRBD2	TRBV5-1	TRBJ2-7	many	16	CASSLATSGGTYEQYF
-	TRBV3-1	TRBJ2-7	many	16	CASSQDLGTGAYEQYF
-	TRBV20-1	TRBJ2-2	-	16	CSARDLTGQNTGELVF
-	TRBV28	TRBJ2-3	-	16	CASSTMTWASTDTQYF
-	TRBV5-1	TRBJ2-4	few	15	CASATGLSSKNIQYF
-	TRBV7-6	TRBJ2-3	few	16	CASSRGQPLSTDTQYF
TRBD2	TRBV5-1	TRBJ2-1	-	14	CASSLEAGRTEQFF